This T cell receptor (beta chain) was identified during a study of type 1 regulatory T cells. With V trimmed by 0 bases and J by 4 bases, 2 bases remained unmatched. Germline V lookup: CDR1 DFQATT, CDR2 SNEGSKA (reference sequence). This CDR3 is 14 amino acids long. Each CDR3 protein is one row after TCRdb ran MiXCR on the reads. Altogether 80,000 to 100,000 distinct CDR3 sequences are present, about a third being singletons, with the ten largest covering about 2%. The sequenced sample was CD4+ T cells, either the whole sample or a sorted fraction (not recorded which). The receptor comes from a human donor in good health. This chain links TRBV20-1 with TRBJ1-1; 10 nucleotides match TRBD1. CDR3 in amino acids: CSAREGQGSTEAFF. CDR3 bases: TGCAGTGCTAGAGAGGGACAGGGGAGCACTGAAGCTTTCTTT.